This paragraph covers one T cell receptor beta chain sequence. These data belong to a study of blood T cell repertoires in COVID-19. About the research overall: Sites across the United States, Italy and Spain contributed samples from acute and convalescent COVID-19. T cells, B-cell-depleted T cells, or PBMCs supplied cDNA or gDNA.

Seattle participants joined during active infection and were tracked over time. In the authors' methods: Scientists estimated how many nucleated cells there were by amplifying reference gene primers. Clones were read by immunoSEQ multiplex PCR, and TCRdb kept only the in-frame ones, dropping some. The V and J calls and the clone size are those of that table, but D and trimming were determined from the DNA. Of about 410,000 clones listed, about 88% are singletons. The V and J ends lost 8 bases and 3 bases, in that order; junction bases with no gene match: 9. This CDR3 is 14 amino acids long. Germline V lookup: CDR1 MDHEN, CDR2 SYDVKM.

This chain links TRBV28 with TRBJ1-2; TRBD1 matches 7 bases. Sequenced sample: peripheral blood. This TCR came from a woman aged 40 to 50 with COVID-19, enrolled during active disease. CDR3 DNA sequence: TGTGCCAGCCGCGAACAGGGGCGAGACTATGGCTACACCTTC. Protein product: CASREQGRDYGYTF.